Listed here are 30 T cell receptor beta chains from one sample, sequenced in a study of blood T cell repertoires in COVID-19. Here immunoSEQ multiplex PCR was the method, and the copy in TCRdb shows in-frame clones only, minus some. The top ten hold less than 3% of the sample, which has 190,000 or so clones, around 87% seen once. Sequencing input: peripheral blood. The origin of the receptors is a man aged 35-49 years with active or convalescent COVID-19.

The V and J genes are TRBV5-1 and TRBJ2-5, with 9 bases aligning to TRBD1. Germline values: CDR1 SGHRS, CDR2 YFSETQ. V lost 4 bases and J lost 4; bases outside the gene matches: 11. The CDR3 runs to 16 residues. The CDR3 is CASSRIPGQGGETQYF. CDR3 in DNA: TGCGCCAGCAGCCGAATACCGGGACAGGGAGGAGAGACCCAGTACTTC.

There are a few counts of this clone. The DNA of the CDR3 is TGCGCCAGCAGCCAGTACCGGGACTTAAGCTACGAGCAGTACTTC. Protein sequence: CASSQYRDLSYEQYF. The chain employs TRBV4-3 and TRBJ2-7, with D possibly TRBD2 on 6 matching bases. Looked up from germline, CDR1 is LGHNA and CDR2 is YSLEER. The CDR3 extends over 15 amino acids. V was shortened by 3 bases and J by 3 bases, with 15 bases between the two germline ends.

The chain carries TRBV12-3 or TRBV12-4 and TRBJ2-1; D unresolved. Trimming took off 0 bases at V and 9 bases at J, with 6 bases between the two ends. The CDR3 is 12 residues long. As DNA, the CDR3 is TGTGCCAGCAGTTTAGCTAGACTTGAGCAGTTCTTC. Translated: CASSLARLEQFF.

The CDR3 nucleotides are TGTGCCAGTAGTAGCCAGGGAGGGGCTAATGAAAAACTGTTTTTT. Translating gives CASSSQGGANEKLFF. The chain joins TRBV19 to TRBJ1-4; tentative D call: TRBD1 (5 bases). The CDR3 has 15 residues. V dropped 4 bases and J dropped 3 bases, with 12 bases sitting between them. Germline-derived CDR1 and CDR2 are LNHDA and SQIVND (reference sequence).

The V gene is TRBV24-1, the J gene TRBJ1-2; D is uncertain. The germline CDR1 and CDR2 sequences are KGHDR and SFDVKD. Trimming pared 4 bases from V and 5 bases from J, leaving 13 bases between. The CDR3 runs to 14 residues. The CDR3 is CATSDPGIPYGYTF. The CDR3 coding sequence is TGTGCCACCAGTGACCCCGGGATACCTTATGGCTACACCTTC.

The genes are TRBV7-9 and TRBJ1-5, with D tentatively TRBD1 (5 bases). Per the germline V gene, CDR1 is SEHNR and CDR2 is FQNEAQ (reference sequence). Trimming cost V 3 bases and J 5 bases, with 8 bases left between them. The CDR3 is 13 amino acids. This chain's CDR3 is CASSFEGDQPQHF. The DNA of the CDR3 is TGTGCCAGCAGCTTTGAAGGGGATCAGCCCCAGCATTTT.

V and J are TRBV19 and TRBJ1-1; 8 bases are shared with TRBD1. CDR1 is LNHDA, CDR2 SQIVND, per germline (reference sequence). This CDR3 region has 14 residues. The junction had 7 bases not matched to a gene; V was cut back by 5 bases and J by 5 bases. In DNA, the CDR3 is TGTGCCAGTAGTGCCAGGGGGCAGGGTACTGAAGCTTTCTTT. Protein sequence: CASSARGQGTEAFF.

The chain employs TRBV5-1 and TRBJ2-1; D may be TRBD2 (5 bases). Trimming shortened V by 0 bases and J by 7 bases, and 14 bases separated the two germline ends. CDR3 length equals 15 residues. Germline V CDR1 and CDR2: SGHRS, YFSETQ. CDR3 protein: CASSLAKYPGNEQFF. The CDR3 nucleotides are TGCGCCAGCAGCTTGGCCAAGTATCCGGGGAATGAGCAGTTCTTC.

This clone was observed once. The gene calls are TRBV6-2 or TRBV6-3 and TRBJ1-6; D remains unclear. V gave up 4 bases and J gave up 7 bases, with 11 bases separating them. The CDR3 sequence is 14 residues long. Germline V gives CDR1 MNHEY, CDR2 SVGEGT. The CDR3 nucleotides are TGTGCCAGCAGTTCGAGGGCAGCAAATTCACCCCTCCACTTT. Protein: CASSSRAANSPLHF.

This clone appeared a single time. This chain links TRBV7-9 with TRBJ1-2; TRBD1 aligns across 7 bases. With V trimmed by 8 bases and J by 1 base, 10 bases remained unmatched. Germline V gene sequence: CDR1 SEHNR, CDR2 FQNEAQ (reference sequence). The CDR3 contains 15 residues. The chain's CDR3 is CASAHGDRSNYGYTF. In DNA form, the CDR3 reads TGTGCCAGCGCACATGGGGACAGAAGTAACTATGGCTACACCTTC.

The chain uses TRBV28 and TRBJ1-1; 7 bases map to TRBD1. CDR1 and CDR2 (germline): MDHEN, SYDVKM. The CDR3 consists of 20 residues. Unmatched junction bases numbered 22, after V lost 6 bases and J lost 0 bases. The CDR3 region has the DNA TGTGCCAGCAGCACCCCGGAGACAGGGTTATCGGGTCTGATGAACACTGAAGCTTTCTTT. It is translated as CASSTPETGLSGLMNTEAFF.

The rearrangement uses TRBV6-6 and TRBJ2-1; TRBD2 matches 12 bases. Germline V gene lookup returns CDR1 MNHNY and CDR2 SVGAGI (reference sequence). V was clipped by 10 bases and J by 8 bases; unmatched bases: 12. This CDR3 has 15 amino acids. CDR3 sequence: CATKETSGGFDEQFF. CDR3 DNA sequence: TGTGCCACCAAGGAGACTAGCGGGGGTTTTGATGAGCAGTTCTTC.

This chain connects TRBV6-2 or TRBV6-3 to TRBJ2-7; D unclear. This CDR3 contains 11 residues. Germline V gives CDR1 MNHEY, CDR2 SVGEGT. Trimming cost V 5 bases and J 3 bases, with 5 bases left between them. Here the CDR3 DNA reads TGTGCCAGCAGTCCGTACTACGAGCAGTACTTC. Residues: CASSPYYEQYF.

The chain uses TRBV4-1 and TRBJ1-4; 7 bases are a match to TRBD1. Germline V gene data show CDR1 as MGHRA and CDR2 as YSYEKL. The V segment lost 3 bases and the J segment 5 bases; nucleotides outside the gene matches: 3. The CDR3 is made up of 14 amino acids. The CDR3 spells CASSHGTDNEKLFF. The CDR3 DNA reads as TGCGCCAGCAGCCACGGGACAGACAATGAAAAACTGTTTTTT.

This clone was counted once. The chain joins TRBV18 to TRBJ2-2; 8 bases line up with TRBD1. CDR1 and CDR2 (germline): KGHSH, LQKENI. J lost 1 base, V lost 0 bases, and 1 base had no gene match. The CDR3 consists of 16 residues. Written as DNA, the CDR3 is TGTGCCAGCTCACCACCGGGACAGGAGAACACCGGGGAGCTGTTTTTT. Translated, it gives CASSPPGQENTGELFF.

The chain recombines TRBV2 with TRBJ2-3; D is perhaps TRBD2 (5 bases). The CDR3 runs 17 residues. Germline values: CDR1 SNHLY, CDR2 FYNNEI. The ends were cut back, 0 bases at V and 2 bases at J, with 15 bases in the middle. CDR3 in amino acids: CASSEAGLADNTDTQYF. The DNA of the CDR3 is TGTGCCAGCAGTGAAGCAGGGCTAGCAGATAACACAGATACGCAGTATTTT. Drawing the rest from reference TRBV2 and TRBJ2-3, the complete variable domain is EPEVTQTPSHQVTQMGQEVILRCVPISNHLYFYWYRQILGQKVEFLVSFYNNEISEKSEIFDDQFSVERPDGSNFTLKIRSTKLEDSAMYFCASSEAGLADNTDTQYFGPGTRLTVL.

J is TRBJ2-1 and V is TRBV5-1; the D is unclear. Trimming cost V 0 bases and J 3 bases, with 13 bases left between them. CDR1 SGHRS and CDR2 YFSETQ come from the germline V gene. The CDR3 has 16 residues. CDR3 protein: CASSLDRSSFYNEQFF. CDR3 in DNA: TGCGCCAGCAGCTTGGACCGGTCCTCTTTCTACAATGAGCAGTTCTTC. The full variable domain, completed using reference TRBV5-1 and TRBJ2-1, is KAGVTQTPRYLIKTRGQQVTLSCSPISGHRSVSWYQQTPGQGLQFLFEYFSETQRNKGNFPGRFSGRQFSNSRSEMNVSTLELGDSALYLCASSLDRSSFYNEQFFGPGTRLTVL.

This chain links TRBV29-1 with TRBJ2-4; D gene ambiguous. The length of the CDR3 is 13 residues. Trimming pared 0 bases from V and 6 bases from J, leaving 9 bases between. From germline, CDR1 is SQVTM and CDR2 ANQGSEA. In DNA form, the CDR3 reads TGCAGCGTTGAAGACGGTCTTTTAAACATTCAGTACTTC. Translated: CSVEDGLLNIQYF.

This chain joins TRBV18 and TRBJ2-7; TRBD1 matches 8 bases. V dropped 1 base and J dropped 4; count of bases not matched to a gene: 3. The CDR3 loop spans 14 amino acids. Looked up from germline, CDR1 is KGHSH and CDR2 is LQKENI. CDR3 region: CASSPLDRDYEQYF. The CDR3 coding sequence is TGTGCCAGCTCACCACTGGACAGGGATTACGAGCAGTACTTC.

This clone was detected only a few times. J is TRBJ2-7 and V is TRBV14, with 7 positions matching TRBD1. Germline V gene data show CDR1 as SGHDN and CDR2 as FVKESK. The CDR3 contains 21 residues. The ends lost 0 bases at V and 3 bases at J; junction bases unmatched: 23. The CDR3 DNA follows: TGTGCCAGCAGCCAAGATATGCAACCACGAACCTGGACAGGATCTCTCTACGAGCAGTACTTC. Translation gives CASSQDMQPRTWTGSLYEQYF.

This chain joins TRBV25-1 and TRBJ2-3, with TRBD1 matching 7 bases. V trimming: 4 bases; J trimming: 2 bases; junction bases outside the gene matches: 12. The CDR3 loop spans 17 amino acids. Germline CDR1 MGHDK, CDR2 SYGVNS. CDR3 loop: CASSGGTGTDLTDTQYF. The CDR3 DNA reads TGTGCCAGCAGTGGGGGCACCGGGACAGACCTCACAGATACGCAGTATTTT.

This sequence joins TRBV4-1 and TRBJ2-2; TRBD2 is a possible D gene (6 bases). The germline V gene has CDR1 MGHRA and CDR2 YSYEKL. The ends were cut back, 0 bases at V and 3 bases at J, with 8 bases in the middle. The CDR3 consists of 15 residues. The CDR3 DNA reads TGCGCCAGCAGCCAAGAGGGGGGTTACACCGGGGAGCTGTTTTTT. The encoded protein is CASSQEGGYTGELFF.

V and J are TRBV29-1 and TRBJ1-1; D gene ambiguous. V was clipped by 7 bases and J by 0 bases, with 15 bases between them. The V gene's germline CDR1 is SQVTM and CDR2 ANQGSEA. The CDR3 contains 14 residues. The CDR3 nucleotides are TGCAGCGCAATGCTGGGAGGGATGAACACTGAAGCTTTCTTT. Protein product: CSAMLGGMNTEAFF.

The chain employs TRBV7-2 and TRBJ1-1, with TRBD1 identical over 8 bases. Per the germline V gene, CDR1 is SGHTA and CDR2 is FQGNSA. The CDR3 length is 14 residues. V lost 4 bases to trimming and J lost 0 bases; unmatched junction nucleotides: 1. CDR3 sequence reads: CASSSGQVNTEAFF. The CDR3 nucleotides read TGTGCCAGCAGCTCGGGACAGGTGAACACTGAAGCTTTCTTT.

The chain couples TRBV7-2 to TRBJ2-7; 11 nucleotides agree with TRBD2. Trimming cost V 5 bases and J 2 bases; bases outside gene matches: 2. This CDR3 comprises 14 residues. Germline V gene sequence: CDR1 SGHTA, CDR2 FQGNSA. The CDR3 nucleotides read TGTGCCAGCAGCCAACTAGCGGGGGCCTACGAGCAGTACTTC. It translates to CASSQLAGAYEQYF.

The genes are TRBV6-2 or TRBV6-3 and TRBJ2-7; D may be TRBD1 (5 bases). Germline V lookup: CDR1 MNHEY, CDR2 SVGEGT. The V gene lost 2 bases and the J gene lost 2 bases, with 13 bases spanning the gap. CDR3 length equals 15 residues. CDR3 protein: CASSYTDRNTYEQYF. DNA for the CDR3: TGTGCCAGCAGTTACACTGACAGAAACACCTACGAGCAGTACTTC.

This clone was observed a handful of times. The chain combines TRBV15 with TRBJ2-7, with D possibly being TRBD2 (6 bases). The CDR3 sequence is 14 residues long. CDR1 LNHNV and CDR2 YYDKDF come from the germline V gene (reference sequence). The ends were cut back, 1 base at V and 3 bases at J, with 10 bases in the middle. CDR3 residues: CATSRGSGVYEQYF. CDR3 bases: TGTGCCACCAGCAGAGGGTCGGGGGTCTACGAGCAGTACTTC.

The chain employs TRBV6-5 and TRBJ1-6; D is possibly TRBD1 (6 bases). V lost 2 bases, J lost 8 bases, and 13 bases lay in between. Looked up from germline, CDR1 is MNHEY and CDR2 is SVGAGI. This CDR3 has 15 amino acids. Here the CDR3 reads CASSYRTPGDSPLHF. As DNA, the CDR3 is TGTGCCAGCAGTTACCGGACTCCAGGGGATTCACCCCTCCACTTT.

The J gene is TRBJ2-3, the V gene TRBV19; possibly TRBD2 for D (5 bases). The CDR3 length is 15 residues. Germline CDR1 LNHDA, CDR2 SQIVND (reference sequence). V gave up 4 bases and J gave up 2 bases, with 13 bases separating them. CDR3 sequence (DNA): TGTGCCAGTAGTAAGGCTAGCTACCCCACAGATACGCAGTATTTT. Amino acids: CASSKASYPTDTQYF.

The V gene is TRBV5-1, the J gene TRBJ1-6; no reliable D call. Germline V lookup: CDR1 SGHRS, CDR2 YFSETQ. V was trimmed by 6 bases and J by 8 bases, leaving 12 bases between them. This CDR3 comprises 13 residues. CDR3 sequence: CASNSNEDSPLHF. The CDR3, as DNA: TGCGCCAGCAATTCTAACGAGGATTCACCCCTCCACTTT.